The 22 T cell receptor beta chains given below trace back to one sample, sequenced in a study of intratumoral heterogeneity in liver cancer. Measured with immunoSEQ multiplex PCR; TCRdb has only the in-frame clones, and not every one. The table lists some 5,000 clones, around 68% of them singletons. The sequencing used tumor-adjacent normal tissue, collected before any cancer treatment. These TCRs come from a man aged 70-80 years with hepatocellular carcinoma.

The chain couples TRBV7-2 to TRBJ2-3, with TRBD2 matching over 14 bases. V lost 2 bases and J lost 3; bases outside the gene matches: 7. The germline gives CDR1 SGHTA, CDR2 FQGNSA. CDR3 length: 18 residues. For the CDR3, the DNA is TGTGCCAGCAGCTTAAGGTCGACTAGCGGGGGGGTAACAGATACGCAGTATTTT. Its translation is CASSLRSTSGGVTDTQYF.

The chain couples TRBV21-1 to TRBJ1-1. TRBV21-1 is noted as a pseudogene. The CDR3 totals 13 residues. CDR3 coding DNA: TGTGCCAGCAGCAAGGGTCCGAACACTGAAGCTTTCTTT. It specifies CASSKGPNTEAFF.

Judged by abundance, this clone is medium-sized. The chain recombines TRBV4-1 with TRBJ2-1; the D call may be TRBD1 or TRBD2 (6 bases each). The length of the CDR3 is 17 residues. The germline gives CDR1 MGHRA, CDR2 YSYEKL. The germline V and J ends were trimmed by 4 bases and 7 bases, with 23 bases remaining between them. The CDR3 sequence is CASSPIFQGGGQNEQFF. DNA of the CDR3: TGCGCCAGCAGCCCCATCTTTCAAGGGGGAGGTCAGAATGAGCAGTTCTTC.

This sequence joins TRBV30 and TRBJ1-2; TRBD1 might be the D (5 bases). The CDR3 has 13 residues. Trimming pared 1 base from V and 4 bases from J, leaving 10 bases between. Germline CDR1 reads GTSNPN; CDR2 reads SVGIG (reference sequence). The CDR3 DNA is TGTGCCTGGAGTGAGGAGGGGTCCTATGGCTACACCTTC. Translation gives CAWSEEGSYGYTF. Variable domain in full (rest from reference TRBV30 and TRBJ1-2): SQTIHQWPATLVQPVGSPLSLECTVEGTSNPNLYWYRQAAGRGLQLLFYSVGIGQISSEVPQNLSASRPQDRQFILSSKKLLLSDSGFYLCAWSEEGSYGYTFGSGTRLTVV.

This clone was observed a few times. The chain links TRBV4-1 to TRBJ1-1, with TRBD1 as a possible D gene (6 bases). Germline V CDR1 and CDR2: MGHRA, YSYEKL. V shed 1 base and J shed 4 bases, with 13 bases lying between them. The CDR3 totals 15 residues. The CDR3 spells CASSQVQGGGTEAFF. The CDR3 DNA follows: TGCGCCAGCAGCCAAGTCCAGGGAGGGGGCACTGAAGCTTTCTTT.

This clone was recorded a few times. Here the CDR3 reads CASSARGSTNQPQHF. DNA for the CDR3: TGTGCCAGCAGTGCGCGGGGCTCGACCAATCAGCCCCAGCATTTT. J is TRBJ1-5 and V is TRBV2, with D perhaps matching TRBD1 (5 bases). Germline assignment: CDR1 SNHLY and CDR2 FYNNEI. The CDR3 contains 15 residues. V was shortened by 4 bases and J by 3 bases, with 13 bases between the two germline ends.

The chain links TRBV15 to TRBJ2-2, with TRBD2 matching over 7 bases. The CDR3 is made up of 15 amino acids. CDR1 is LNHNV and CDR2 is YYDKDF in the germline V gene (reference sequence). V gave up 6 bases and J gave up 3 bases; unmatched junction bases: 7. As DNA, the CDR3 is TGTGCCACCAGAAAACGGGACTACTACACCGGGGAGCTGTTTTTT. It translates to CATRKRDYYTGELFF.

The chain links TRBV5-4 to TRBJ2-5; D unclear. The CDR3 is 12 residues long. V lost 0 bases and J 0 bases, leaving 0 bases between the germline ends. Germline loops: CDR1 SGHNT, CDR2 YYREEE (reference sequence). CDR3 nucleotides: TGTGCCAGCAGCTTGGACCAAGAGACCCAGTACTTC. Its protein is CASSLDQETQYF.

The V gene is TRBV4-1, the J gene TRBJ2-3; 9 bases are a match to TRBD2. Germline lookup yields CDR1 MGHRA and CDR2 YSYEKL. V shed 1 base, J shed 0 bases, and the junction held 2 bases outside the gene matches. This CDR3 region has 16 residues. The chain's CDR3 is CASSQASGGSTDTQYF. In nucleotides, the CDR3 is TGCGCCAGCAGCCAAGCGAGCGGGGGGAGCACAGATACGCAGTATTTT.

The rearrangement joins TRBV9 to TRBJ1-4; the D gene is possibly TRBD1 (5 bases). Germline values: CDR1 SGDLS, CDR2 YYNGEE. With 4 bases removed from V and 8 bases from J, the gap between germline ends came to 15 bases. The CDR3 has 14 amino acids. CDR3 region: CASSSRVSAEKLFF. For the CDR3, the DNA is TGTGCCAGCAGCTCCAGGGTTTCGGCAGAAAAACTGTTTTTT.

This clone was seen a single time. This chain links TRBV30 with TRBJ1-2; 9 bases are a match to TRBD1. CDR3 length: 15 amino acids. Germline CDR1 and CDR2: GTSNPN and SVGIG (reference sequence). The junction had 10 bases not matched to a gene; V was cut back by 2 bases and J by 6 bases. The CDR3 nucleotides are TGTGCCTGGAGTCCCGGACAGGGGCCACGGCATGGCTACACCTTC. Protein product: CAWSPGQGPRHGYTF. The full variable domain, its missing parts supplied by reference TRBV30 and TRBJ1-2, is SQTIHQWPATLVQPVGSPLSLECTVEGTSNPNLYWYRQAAGRGLQLLFYSVGIGQISSEVPQNLSASRPQDRQFILSSKKLLLSDSGFYLCAWSPGQGPRHGYTFGSGTRLTVV.

This clone appeared a few times. The gene calls are TRBV2 and TRBJ2-5; either TRBD1 or TRBD2 may supply D (5 bases each). V was clipped by 7 bases and J by 3 bases, with 12 bases between them. The germline V gene has CDR1 SNHLY and CDR2 FYNNEI. The CDR3 is 13 amino acids. The CDR3 sequence: CASKPGPEETQYF. The CDR3 DNA is TGTGCCAGCAAACCGGGACCAGAAGAGACCCAGTACTTC.

V and J are TRBV7-2 and TRBJ1-5, with D uncertain. The V and J ends lost 5 bases and 3 bases respectively, with 11 bases between them. The CDR3 consists of 14 residues. The germline gives CDR1 SGHTA, CDR2 FQGNSA. DNA of the CDR3: TGTGCCAGCAGCCTTTTAGGGCCCAATCAGCCCCAGCATTTT. Its protein is CASSLLGPNQPQHF.

The J gene is TRBJ1-3, the V gene TRBV5-1; D unresolved. Germline V CDR1 and CDR2: SGHRS, YFSETQ. Trimming pared 0 bases from V and 5 bases from J, leaving 9 bases between. This CDR3 region has 14 residues. CDR3 DNA: TGCGCCAGCAGCTTGGACGGGAGCCGAAACACCATATATTTT. This codes for CASSLDGSRNTIYF.

The rearrangement uses TRBV6-5 and TRBJ2-3; no clear D. V dropped 2 bases and J dropped 6 bases, with 15 bases sitting between them. Germline CDR1 and CDR2: MNHEY and SVGAGI. The CDR3 length is 15 residues. Written as DNA, the CDR3 is TGTGCCAGCAGTTACGCCAGGAGTCCCTTGGATACGCAGTATTTT. It codes for CASSYARSPLDTQYF.

Relative to its sample, this clone is large. The CDR3 is CASSPQGGGHQETQYF. CDR3 nucleotide sequence: TGTGCCAGCAGCCCCCAGGGCGGGGGACACCAAGAGACCCAGTACTTC. The chain carries TRBV9 and TRBJ2-5; 7 nucleotides match TRBD2. The CDR3 has 16 residues. Germline V CDR1 and CDR2: SGDLS, YYNGEE. The V gene end was trimmed by 4 bases and the J gene end by 0 bases; junction bases not matched to a gene: 9.

The V and J genes are TRBV6-5 and TRBJ1-2, with D possibly being TRBD1 (5 bases). Germline V gene lookup returns CDR1 MNHEY and CDR2 SVGAGI. CDR3 length: 15 amino acids. V was trimmed by 5 bases and J by 1 base, leaving 14 bases between them. CDR3 sequence (DNA): TGTGCCAGCAGTCAACACTTACAGGTTAACTATGGCTACACCTTC. It translates to CASSQHLQVNYGYTF.

This clone occurred a few times. The chain carries TRBV27 and TRBJ2-1; 8 bases match TRBD2. The length of the CDR3 is 15 residues. The V gene's germline CDR1 is MNHEY and CDR2 SMNVEV (reference sequence). The J segment lost 4 bases and the V segment lost 6 bases, leaving 8 bases of the junction unmatched. The CDR3 reads CASSLGLAVYNEQFF. The CDR3 bases are TGTGCCAGCAGCTTAGGACTAGCAGTTTACAATGAGCAGTTCTTC.

This rearrangement joins TRBV12-3 or TRBV12-4 to TRBJ2-3, with D hard to call. The CDR3 loop spans 13 amino acids. Trimming took 3 bases from V and 6 from J, leaving 10 bases between them. DNA for the CDR3: TGTGCCAGCAGTTTCTCCCTTGCGGATACGCAGTATTTT. This translates into CASSFSLADTQYF.

V and J are TRBV30 and TRBJ1-1; D remains unclear. Trimming cost V 0 bases and J 8 bases, with 10 bases left between them. Germline V CDR1 and CDR2: GTSNPN, SVGIG (reference sequence). The CDR3 runs to 12 residues. The CDR3 region has the DNA TGTGCCTGGAGTGTACGGCTGGGCGAAGCTTTCTTT. Translated: CAWSVRLGEAFF.

The V and J genes are TRBV5-5 and TRBJ1-1; D uncertain. Trimming stripped 1 base from V and 5 bases from J, with 6 bases between. In germline, CDR1 is SGHKS, CDR2 YYEKEE (reference sequence). The CDR3 has 12 amino acids. The DNA for the CDR3 is TGTGCCAGCAGCTTGTTTACTACTGAAGCTTTCTTT. Protein sequence: CASSLFTTEAFF.

The chain recombines TRBV7-9 with TRBJ1-3, with D uncertain. This CDR3 spans 13 amino acids. Per germline, CDR1 SEHNR and CDR2 FQNEAQ (reference sequence). V was clipped by 6 bases and J by 2 bases, with 8 bases between them. CDR3 bases: TGTGCCAGCAGGTCCGACCCTGGAAACACCATATATTTT. It encodes CASRSDPGNTIYF.